Each of the 23 T cell receptor beta chains below was sequenced from the same sample in a study of control samples from healthy donors and cancer patients. Profiling relied on immunoSEQ multiplex PCR, and the TCRdb table lists in-frame clones only, not all of them. The data contain around 120,000 clones, approximately 90% of them singletons. Sample: blood. The receptors were sampled from a man aged 40-49 years in good health.

The chain joins TRBV9 to TRBJ1-6; maybe TRBD1 (6 bases). The germline V gene has CDR1 SGDLS and CDR2 YYNGEE. V was shortened by 0 bases and J by 10 bases, with 11 bases between the two germline ends. The CDR3 is 14 amino acids. This CDR3 is CASSVEGTGSPLHF. The CDR3 nucleotides are TGTGCCAGCAGCGTAGAGGGTACAGGGTCACCCCTCCACTTT.

The chain couples TRBV7-8 to TRBJ1-6; 7 positions agree with TRBD1. CDR3 length equals 13 residues. Germline CDR1 reads SGHVS; CDR2 reads FQNEAQ. V lost 4 bases and J lost 6; bases outside the gene matches: 0. The CDR3 bases are TGTGCCAGCAGCTCAGGGGGTAATTCACCCCTCCACTTT. It is translated as CASSSGGNSPLHF. Together with reference TRBV7-8 and TRBJ1-6, the CDR3 gives the full variable domain: GAGVSQSPRYKVAKRGQDVALRCDPISGHVSLFWYQQALGQGPEFLTYFQNEAQLDKSGLPSDRFFAERPEGSVSTLKIQRTQQEDSAVYLCASSSGGNSPLHFGNGTRLTVT.

The chain has TRBV4-3 and TRBJ1-1; D is perhaps TRBD1 (6 bases). Germline V gene data show CDR1 as LGHNA and CDR2 as YSLEER. V shed 6 bases and J shed 1 base, with 15 bases lying between them. The length of the CDR3 is 15 residues. The CDR3 is CASRPADSPNTEAFF. CDR3 in DNA: TGCGCCAGCAGACCGGCGGACAGCCCGAACACTGAAGCTTTCTTT.

The rearrangement links TRBV6-2 or TRBV6-3 to TRBJ1-3; 12 bases are shared with TRBD1. CDR1 and CDR2 from the germline V gene are MNHEY and SVGEGT. The CDR3 contains 18 residues. Trimming removed 6 bases from V and 2 bases from J; junction bases left unmatched: 11. The CDR3 spells CASSPNRDRGPTGNTIYF. The CDR3 DNA sequence: TGTGCCAGCAGCCCCAACCGGGACAGGGGGCCGACTGGAAACACCATATATTTT.

The chain recombines TRBV5-1 with TRBJ2-1; 7 bases line up with TRBD1. The CDR3 is 14 amino acids. Germline loops: CDR1 SGHRS, CDR2 YFSETQ. V trimming: 1 base; J trimming: 3 bases; junction bases outside the gene matches: 1. As DNA, the CDR3 is TGCGCCAGCAGCTTGTGGGACAGCTACAATGAGCAGTTCTTC. It is translated as CASSLWDSYNEQFF.

This chain uses TRBV6-1 with TRBJ1-5; D perhaps matches TRBD1 (5 bases). The CDR3 length is 15 residues. Trimming took off 1 base at V and 4 bases at J, with 11 bases between the two ends. Germline-derived CDR1 and CDR2 are MNHNS and SASEGT. CDR3 residues: CASSEVQGSNQPQHF. The CDR3 nucleotides are TGTGCCAGCAGTGAAGTGCAGGGAAGTAATCAGCCCCAGCATTTT.

The rearrangement uses TRBV5-1 and TRBJ2-7, with 9 bases that match TRBD1. CDR1 SGHRS and CDR2 YFSETQ come from the germline V gene. This CDR3 has 14 residues. After removal of 0 bases from V and 11 bases from J, the junction contained 9 bases not matched to a gene. The CDR3: CASSLEGTGLLEYF. The DNA for the CDR3 is TGCGCCAGCAGCTTGGAAGGGACAGGGTTGTTGGAGTACTTC.

The chain links TRBV5-4 to TRBJ1-2; a possible D gene is TRBD1 (5 bases). Trimming took 0 bases from V and 4 from J, leaving 7 bases between them. The CDR3 is 13 residues long. Germline V CDR1 and CDR2: SGHNT, YYREEE (reference sequence). CDR3 region: CASSLEGRYGYTF. The CDR3 region has the DNA TGTGCCAGCAGCTTGGAGGGGCGCTATGGCTACACCTTC.

The chain recombines TRBV7-2 with TRBJ2-7, with D tentatively TRBD2 (5 bases). The CDR3 sequence is 13 residues long. Per the germline V gene, CDR1 is SGHTA and CDR2 is FQGNSA. V dropped 6 bases and J dropped 2 bases, with 11 bases sitting between them. DNA of the CDR3: TGTGCCAGCAGTCCCCCGGGAACCTACGAGCAGTACTTC. Protein sequence: CASSPPGTYEQYF.

The chain recombines TRBV4-2 with TRBJ1-1; a possible D gene is TRBD1 (5 bases). V dropped 1 base and J dropped 5 bases, with 14 bases sitting between them. In germline, CDR1 is LGHNA, CDR2 YNFKEQ. CDR3 length: 15 residues. The CDR3 is CASSQVLTGGTEAFF. The CDR3 nucleotides read TGTGCCAGCAGCCAAGTTTTAACGGGGGGAACTGAAGCTTTCTTT.

The chain has TRBV5-1 and TRBJ2-1; 16 positions agree with TRBD2. With V trimmed by 5 bases and J by 5 bases, 7 bases remained unmatched. Germline V gene sequence: CDR1 SGHRS, CDR2 YFSETQ. The length of the CDR3 is 17 residues. The chain's CDR3 is CASRSGLAGGFDNEQFF. The CDR3 DNA follows: TGCGCCAGCAGATCGGGACTAGCGGGGGGGTTCGACAATGAGCAGTTCTTC.

The rearrangement joins TRBV18 to TRBJ2-2; D is perhaps TRBD2 (6 bases). The germline V gene encodes CDR1 KGHSH and CDR2 LQKENI. This CDR3 has 15 residues. V lost 2 bases, J lost 9 bases, and 16 bases lay in between. CDR3 protein: CASSPTDLGSRELFF. In DNA, the CDR3 is TGTGCCAGCTCACCAACCGACCTCGGGAGCCGGGAGCTGTTTTTT.

In this sample, this clone turned up a few times. V gene TRBV25-1 combines with J gene TRBJ1-1, with TRBD1 matching 8 bases. This CDR3 has 13 residues. Germline CDR1 reads MGHDK; CDR2 reads SYGVNS. V shed 6 bases and J 4 bases; nucleotides not matched to a gene: 4. CDR3 sequence: CASSRGLGTEAFF. For the CDR3, the DNA is TGTGCCAGCAGCAGGGGGCTGGGCACTGAAGCTTTCTTT.

The V call is TRBV23-1, the J call TRBJ1-1; D gene unclear. TRBV23-1 is annotated as an ORF whose role is uncertain. This CDR3 is 15 amino acids long. The V gene lost 3 bases and the J gene lost 1 base, with 12 bases spanning the gap. The chain's CDR3 is CASSHLLRRNTEAFF. CDR3 in DNA: TGCGCCAGCAGTCATTTGCTCCGGAGGAACACTGAAGCTTTCTTT.

V is TRBV6-5 and J is TRBJ2-3; D tentatively reads TRBD1 or TRBD2 (5 bases each). This CDR3 region has 14 residues. From germline, CDR1 is MNHEY and CDR2 SVGAGI. V was pared by 7 bases and J by 3 bases, with 14 bases between. CDR3 amino acids: CASTLQGATDTQYF. For the CDR3, the DNA is TGTGCCAGCACTCTTCAGGGAGCAACAGATACGCAGTATTTT.

The chain recombines TRBV5-1 with TRBJ2-2; D not resolved. CDR1 and CDR2 (germline): SGHRS, YFSETQ. This CDR3 contains 15 residues. V dropped 3 bases and J dropped 5 bases, with 14 bases sitting between them. The CDR3 nucleotides are TGCGCCAGCAGCTCCCACCAAGCTGAGACCGGGGAGCTGTTTTTT. Translation gives CASSSHQAETGELFF.

CDR3 loop: CASSILGRGVYYNEQFF. The CDR3 nucleotides read TGTGCCAGTAGTATCCTAGGCAGGGGCGTTTACTACAATGAGCAGTTCTTC. J is TRBJ2-1 and V is TRBV19, with D possibly being TRBD1 (6 bases). V was pared by 3 bases and J by 3 bases, with 18 bases between. Germline CDR1 reads LNHDA; CDR2 reads SQIVND (reference sequence). This CDR3 is 17 amino acids long.

In this sample, this clone turned up once. The chain combines TRBV30 with TRBJ2-3; perhaps TRBD1 as D (6 bases). Germline V gene lookup returns CDR1 GTSNPN and CDR2 SVGIG (reference sequence). Between the trimmed V and J ends, which lost 4 bases and 4 bases, there was a span of 18 bases. The CDR3 sequence is 15 residues long. The DNA of the CDR3 is TGTGCCTGGATTCGGACAGCCAGCAGGTCAGATACGCAGTATTTT. Translated, it gives CAWIRTASRSDTQYF.

DNA for the CDR3: TGTGCCAGCAGCCAAGAATGGACGGATGAGCAGTTCTTC. As protein: CASSQEWTDEQFF. The rearrangement joins TRBV3-1 (or the pseudogene TRBV3-2) to TRBJ2-1; D ambiguous. V dropped 0 bases and J dropped 8 bases, with 8 bases sitting between them. CDR1 is LGHDT and CDR2 is YNNKEL in the germline V gene (reference sequence). The CDR3 loop spans 13 amino acids.

J is TRBJ2-7 and V is TRBV25-1; 8 bases line up with TRBD1. Germline lookup yields CDR1 MGHDK and CDR2 SYGVNS. After removal of 2 bases from V and 5 bases from J, the junction contained 2 bases not matched to a gene. CDR3 size: 13 residues. The CDR3 spells CASSEQGANEQYF. CDR3 DNA: TGTGCCAGCAGTGAACAGGGGGCCAACGAGCAGTACTTC.

V usage is TRBV9 and J usage is TRBJ1-1; 7 bases agree with TRBD1. This CDR3 has 14 residues. The germline CDR1 and CDR2 sequences are SGDLS and YYNGEE. J gave up 5 bases and V 3 bases, and 7 bases lay outside the gene matches. The CDR3 is CASSAMTGRTEAFF. CDR3 bases: TGTGCCAGCAGCGCGATGACAGGGCGGACTGAAGCTTTCTTT.

This CDR3 is CASSPLEGRTDTQYF. The DNA for the CDR3 is TGTGCCAGCTCACCACTGGAGGGGCGCACAGATACGCAGTATTTT. This sequence joins TRBV18 and TRBJ2-3; a weak D match, TRBD2 (6 bases). V was shortened by 1 base and J by 1 base, with 9 bases between the two germline ends. The CDR3 runs 15 residues. Germline V gene sequence: CDR1 KGHSH, CDR2 LQKENI.

The rearrangement links TRBV6-5 to TRBJ2-7, with D perhaps matching TRBD1 (5 bases). V lost 8 bases to trimming and J lost 4 bases, with 6 bases between them. The CDR3 spans 10 residues. CDR1 and CDR2 from the germline V gene are MNHEY and SVGAGI. Here the CDR3 DNA reads TGTGCCAGCGGGGCATACGAGCAGTACTTC. Its protein is CASGAYEQYF.